These 16 T cell receptor beta chains originate from one sample sequenced in a study of blood T cell repertoires in COVID-19. Generated by immunoSEQ multiplex PCR, the TCRdb table keeps only in-frame clones and is missing some. The data contain about 220,000 clones, around 82% of them singletons. Sequenced material: peripheral blood. All receptors come from a human donor in a cohort sampled during active COVID-19.

The chain employs TRBV7-9 and TRBJ2-3, with D unresolved. V was shortened by 5 bases and J by 0 bases, with 9 bases between the two germline ends. Germline V gives CDR1 SEHNR, CDR2 FQNEAQ (reference sequence). This CDR3 has 14 residues. The CDR3 sequence is CASSISISTDTQYF. The CDR3 DNA reads TGTGCCAGCAGCATTTCCATTAGCACAGATACGCAGTATTTT.

This chain links TRBV28 with TRBJ2-1, with TRBD2 identical over 13 bases. Germline CDR1 reads MDHEN; CDR2 reads SYDVKM. This CDR3 has 14 residues. V was clipped by 6 bases and J by 8 bases; unmatched bases: 4. The CDR3 DNA reads as TGTGCCAGCAGGCTACTAGCGGGAGGGCATGAGCAGTTCTTC. It specifies CASRLLAGGHEQFF. The full variable domain, with the rest looked up from reference TRBV28 and TRBJ2-1, is DVKVTQSSRYLVKRTGEKVFLECVQDMDHENMFWYRQDPGLGLRLIYFSYDVKMKEKGDIPEGYSVSREKKERFSLILESASTNQTSMYLCASRLLAGGHEQFFGPGTRLTVL.

The chain carries TRBV24-1 and TRBJ2-3, with 9 bases identical to TRBD2. Germline trimming cut 5 bases from V and 1 base from J; bases unmatched to any gene: 3. The CDR3 is 15 residues long. CDR1 and CDR2 (germline): KGHDR, SFDVKD. The CDR3 bases are TGTGCCACCAGTGTCCAGCGGGGGGGCACAGATACGCAGTATTTT. This encodes CATSVQRGGTDTQYF.

The chain carries TRBV6-5 and TRBJ2-2, with TRBD2 matching over 8 bases. CDR1 is MNHEY and CDR2 is SVGAGI in the germline V gene. Trimming at V came to 7 bases and at J to 6 bases, leaving 7 bases not matched to a gene. This CDR3 has 14 residues. In DNA, the CDR3 is TGTGCCAGCAATCCAGCGGGAGAAGCCGGGGAGCTGTTTTTT. Translating gives CASNPAGEAGELFF.

The chain has TRBV5-4 and TRBJ2-5; tentatively, D is TRBD2 (5 bases). The CDR3 spans 18 residues. Deletions cut 3 bases from V and 5 bases from J, with 26 bases between. CDR1 is SGHNT, CDR2 YYREEE, per germline (reference sequence). The CDR3 DNA follows: TGTGCCAGCAGCTCCTTGGTCGGCGGAAGCGGCTTGGGCGAGACCCAGTACTTC. As protein: CASSSLVGGSGLGETQYF.

A few counts support this clone. This chain connects TRBV6-5 to TRBJ1-5, with a weak D call TRBD1 (6 bases). V was clipped by 0 bases and J by 15 bases, with 12 bases between them. Germline-derived CDR1 and CDR2 are MNHEY and SVGAGI. The CDR3 is 12 residues long. CDR3 nucleotides: TGTGCCAGCAGTTACTCTGGACAGCCTTGGCATTTT. It is translated as CASSYSGQPWHF.

This clone was detected ten times or more. V gene TRBV11-2 combines with J gene TRBJ1-5; 8 positions match TRBD1. V lost 9 bases and J lost 4; bases outside the gene matches: 5. This CDR3 has 13 residues. The germline gives CDR1 SGHAT, CDR2 FQNNGV. The CDR3: CASTGGVNQPQHF. The CDR3 DNA is TGTGCCAGTACAGGGGGGGTGAATCAGCCCCAGCATTTT.

In its sample, this clone was seen once. The gene calls are TRBV28 and TRBJ1-5, with 9 nucleotides matching TRBD1. Trimming at V came to 6 bases and at J to 6 bases, leaving 9 bases not matched to a gene. There are 15 residues in the CDR3. The V gene's germline CDR1 is MDHEN and CDR2 SYDVKM. The CDR3 reads CASSHGQGIGQPQHF. The DNA for the CDR3 is TGTGCCAGCAGCCACGGACAGGGGATAGGTCAGCCCCAGCATTTT.

V and J are TRBV7-8 and TRBJ2-5, with 9 bases identical to TRBD2. The germline gives CDR1 SGHVS, CDR2 FQNEAQ. The CDR3 covers 16 residues. J gave up 4 bases and V 1 base, and 7 bases lay outside the gene matches. CDR3 residues: CASSLGRGRAGETQYF. The DNA of the CDR3 is TGTGCCAGCAGCTTAGGACGCGGGAGGGCGGGAGAGACCCAGTACTTC.

The chain joins TRBV5-4 to TRBJ1-4; D is undetermined. V was shortened by 0 bases and J by 3 bases, with 9 bases between the two germline ends. The CDR3 runs to 15 residues. From germline, CDR1 is SGHNT and CDR2 YYREEE (reference sequence). CDR3 nucleotides: TGTGCCAGCAGCTTGGACGGGAATGCTAATGAAAAACTGTTTTTT. This encodes CASSLDGNANEKLFF.

This rearrangement joins TRBV28 to TRBJ1-6, with D unclear. With 7 bases removed from V and 3 bases from J, the gap between germline ends came to 19 bases. This CDR3 has 17 residues. Germline lookup yields CDR1 MDHEN and CDR2 SYDVKM. The CDR3 sequence: CASKNAGFGSYNSPLHF. The CDR3, as DNA: TGTGCCAGCAAAAATGCGGGATTTGGTAGCTATAATTCACCCCTCCACTTT.

On this clone: This specimen includes other DNA sequences encoding the same CDR3. The V and J genes are TRBV10-3 and TRBJ1-1, with D perhaps TRBD1 (5 bases). Germline V gives CDR1 ENHRY, CDR2 SYGVKD. The CDR3 extends over 12 amino acids. V lost 8 bases and J lost 1, with 8 bases in between. Here the CDR3 reads CAISQANTEAFF. CDR3 sequence (DNA): TGTGCCATCTCACAGGCGAACACTGAAGCTTTCTTT.

The chain recombines TRBV6-5 with TRBJ2-7; D possibly corresponds to TRBD1 (5 bases). Trimming removed 6 bases at V and 1 base at J, with 13 bases between. Germline CDR1 reads MNHEY; CDR2 reads SVGAGI. The CDR3 runs 14 residues. The CDR3 DNA follows: TGTGCCAGCAGGGACCGTGGGGCTTCCTACGAGCAGTACTTC. This codes for CASRDRGASYEQYF.

This chain joins TRBV5-6 and TRBJ1-1, with 8 bases lining up with TRBD1. The CDR3 runs to 13 residues. The V gene's germline CDR1 is SGHDT and CDR2 YYEEEE. J gave up 3 bases and V 4 bases, and 2 bases lay outside the gene matches. CDR3 coding DNA: TGTGCCAGCAGCCAGGGGGCCGACACTGAAGCTTTCTTT. Amino acids: CASSQGADTEAFF.

The V and J genes are TRBV3-1 (or the pseudogene TRBV3-2) and TRBJ1-2; possibly TRBD1 for D (5 bases). Germline CDR1 reads LGHDT; CDR2 reads YNNKEL (reference sequence). The V end lost 1 base, the J end lost 8 bases, and 14 bases lay between the germline ends. The CDR3 runs 14 residues. CDR3: CASSQAPGRGGYTF. CDR3 DNA sequence: TGTGCCAGCAGCCAAGCCCCCGGGAGGGGCGGCTACACCTTC.

The rearrangement joins TRBV12-3 or TRBV12-4 to TRBJ1-1; no definite D call. The CDR3 spans 12 residues. V was pared by 2 bases and J by 8 bases, with 9 bases between. The CDR3 here is CASSLMPVEAFF. The CDR3 DNA is TGTGCCAGCAGTTTAATGCCAGTCGAAGCTTTCTTT.